One sample yielded the 4 T cell receptor beta chains listed below, sequenced in a study of blood T cell repertoires in COVID-19. Profiling relied on immunoSEQ multiplex PCR, and the TCRdb table lists in-frame clones only, not all of them. The sample records approximately 250,000 clones, about 91% being singletons. Source material: PBMCs or T cells enriched from blood (not recorded which). The receptors were gathered from a woman between 40 and 55 years old with acute COVID-19.

The chain couples TRBV6-5 to TRBJ2-1, with TRBD2 as a possible D gene (5 bases). There are 14 residues in the CDR3. Looked up from germline, CDR1 is MNHEY and CDR2 is SVGAGI. Trimming removed 9 bases from V and 4 bases from J, with 16 bases in between. CDR3 loop: CASGGGLLYNEQFF. CDR3 nucleotide sequence: TGTGCCAGTGGAGGCGGACTCCTATACAATGAGCAGTTCTTC.

V gene TRBV2 combines with J gene TRBJ1-2, with 8 bases aligning to TRBD1. V gave up 7 bases and J gave up 3 bases; unmatched junction bases: 7. CDR1 and CDR2 from the germline V gene are SNHLY and FYNNEI. The CDR3 is made up of 14 amino acids. The CDR3 sequence: CASIPGGGHYGYTF. As DNA, the CDR3 is TGTGCCAGCATTCCAGGGGGCGGGCACTATGGCTACACCTTC. The full variable domain, completed using reference TRBV2 and TRBJ1-2, is EPEVTQTPSHQVTQMGQEVILRCVPISNHLYFYWYRQILGQKVEFLVSFYNNEISEKSEIFDDQFSVERPDGSNFTLKIRSTKLEDSAMYFCASIPGGGHYGYTFGSGTRLTVV.

The genes are TRBV18 and TRBJ2-3; possible D gene TRBD2, 7 bases. V lost 3 bases to trimming and J lost 14 bases, with 12 bases between them. CDR1 is KGHSH, CDR2 LQKENI, per germline. The CDR3 runs 11 residues. The CDR3: CASSPGGLLYF. The CDR3 coding sequence is TGTGCCAGCTCACCCGGGGGGCTCCTGTATTTT.

CDR3 nucleotide sequence: TGTGCCGCGGGACAGTCAGAGGGAGGCTCTGGAAACACCATATATTTT. It specifies CAAGQSEGGSGNTIYF. This rearrangement joins TRBV27 to TRBJ1-3; 7 bases map to TRBD1. Germline CDR1 MNHEY, CDR2 SMNVEV (reference sequence). The trim removed 11 bases at V and 0 bases at J, leaving 13 bases unmatched. This CDR3 region has 16 residues.